These 27 T cell receptor beta chains came from one sample sequenced in a study of blood T cell repertoires in COVID-19. Generated by immunoSEQ multiplex PCR, the TCRdb table keeps only in-frame clones and is missing some. The data show around 100,000 clones, with over 75% seen just once and more than 9.5% held by the top ten. Sequencing was performed on peripheral blood. The receptors derive from a man older than 75 with acute or convalescent COVID-19.

The table lists this clone with a count of one. The V and J genes are TRBV4-1 and TRBJ1-2; D not certain. Trimming removed 1 base at V and 1 base at J, with 7 bases between. The CDR3 runs 14 residues. Per germline, CDR1 MGHRA and CDR2 YSYEKL. CDR3 DNA: TGCGCCAGCAGCCAAGGTAGAGATAACTATGGCTACACCTTC. It is translated as CASSQGRDNYGYTF.

The CDR3 DNA sequence: TGTGCCAGCAGCCAAGTACGAGCCTACGAGCAGTACTTC. It encodes CASSQVRAYEQYF. The chain is built from TRBV3-1 (or the pseudogene TRBV3-2) and TRBJ2-7; no definite D call. Per the germline V gene, CDR1 is LGHDT and CDR2 is YNNKEL (reference sequence). Trimming removed 1 base from V and 2 bases from J, with 6 bases in between. CDR3 length: 13 amino acids.

The chain carries TRBV28 and TRBJ1-2; 8 nucleotides align to TRBD1. The trim removed 6 bases at V and 6 bases at J, leaving 9 bases unmatched. Germline CDR1 and CDR2: MDHEN and SYDVKM. The CDR3 runs 14 residues. The CDR3: CASSTQGAPNGYTF. In nucleotides, the CDR3 is TGTGCCAGCAGCACTCAGGGGGCGCCCAATGGCTACACCTTC.

The genes are TRBV28 and TRBJ2-1; D might be TRBD2 (6 bases). This CDR3 spans 17 amino acids. V dropped 4 bases and J dropped 4 bases, with 20 bases sitting between them. CDR1 is MDHEN, CDR2 SYDVKM, per germline. CDR3 residues: CASSSTGRRGGYNEQFF. CDR3 sequence (DNA): TGTGCCAGCAGTTCCACAGGCCGGCGGGGAGGTTACAATGAGCAGTTCTTC.

This CDR3 reads CASSQAPGNTEAFF. CDR3 sequence (DNA): TGTGCCAGCAGCCAAGCTCCGGGGAACACTGAAGCTTTCTTT. The chain carries TRBV14 and TRBJ1-1; D is uncertain. This CDR3 is built from 14 residues. Trimming left V 1 base short and J 1 base short, with 7 bases between. The germline V gene encodes CDR1 SGHDN and CDR2 FVKESK.

This chain links TRBV11-2 with TRBJ2-3; the D gene is possibly TRBD1 (7 bases). V lost 1 base and J lost 4, with 12 bases in between. Germline V gene lookup returns CDR1 SGHAT and CDR2 FQNNGV. This CDR3 spans 15 amino acids. The DNA for the CDR3 is TGTGCCAGCAGCTTAGTCAGGGGGGCGGCAGATACGCAGTATTTT. Translation gives CASSLVRGAADTQYF.

This chain uses TRBV6-2 or TRBV6-3 with TRBJ1-1; 8 bases map to TRBD1. V was pared by 5 bases and J by 1 base, with 6 bases of the junction left unmatched. Germline lookup yields CDR1 MNHEY and CDR2 SVGEGT. The CDR3 consists of 15 residues. The CDR3 region has the DNA TGTGCCAGCAGTAGACGCGGACAGGGGAACACTGAAGCTTTCTTT. It is translated as CASSRRGQGNTEAFF.

The V call is TRBV27, the J call TRBJ2-7, with D possibly TRBD1 on 5 matching bases. Per the germline V gene, CDR1 is MNHEY and CDR2 is SMNVEV (reference sequence). The CDR3 loop spans 14 amino acids. Trimming left V 5 bases short and J 2 bases short, with 13 bases between. CDR3 in DNA: TGTGCCAGCAGTCCCCGCCCGACAGCCTACGAGCAGTACTTC. It encodes CASSPRPTAYEQYF.

V and J are TRBV11-2 and TRBJ2-2; D not resolved. The CDR3 extends over 14 amino acids. Trimming shortened V by 1 base and J by 5 bases, and 8 bases separated the two germline ends. From germline, CDR1 is SGHAT and CDR2 FQNNGV. In nucleotides, the CDR3 is TGTGCCAGCAGCTTAGTTGTGCGGACCGGGGAGCTGTTTTTT. Its translation is CASSLVVRTGELFF.

The chain uses TRBV7-2 and TRBJ2-2; 8 bases fit TRBD2. CDR1 is SGHTA, CDR2 FQGNSA, per germline. CDR3 length equals 14 residues. The V and J ends lost 8 bases and 1 base, in that order; junction bases with no gene match: 3. CDR3: CASRGGMNTGELFF. As DNA, the CDR3 is TGTGCCAGCCGGGGGGGGATGAACACCGGGGAGCTGTTTTTT.

The sample holds one count of this clone. J is TRBJ1-2 and V is TRBV6-1; TRBD1 might be the D (6 bases). V was shortened by 2 bases and J by 7 bases, with 17 bases between the two germline ends. The CDR3 is 15 amino acids. Germline CDR1 reads MNHNS; CDR2 reads SASEGT. The DNA for the CDR3 is TGTGCCAGCAGTGAATGGGGGCACGACTACCTTGGCTACACCTTC. It encodes CASSEWGHDYLGYTF.

The chain uses TRBV28 and TRBJ1-5; D is ambiguous. This CDR3 has 12 residues. Trimming took off 8 bases at V and 6 bases at J, with 11 bases between the two ends. CDR1 and CDR2 (germline): MDHEN, SYDVKM. This chain's CDR3 is CASSGGSQPQHF. The CDR3 nucleotides read TGTGCCAGCTCGGGCGGGAGTCAGCCCCAGCATTTT.

J is TRBJ1-2 and V is TRBV7-9; D not certain. Per germline, CDR1 SEHNR and CDR2 FQNEAQ (reference sequence). This CDR3 has 12 residues. Trimming removed 5 bases at V and 5 bases at J, with 9 bases between. DNA of the CDR3: TGTGCCAGCAGCCACACAAAGTATGGCTACACCTTC. It is translated as CASSHTKYGYTF. The full variable domain, rest sourced from reference TRBV7-9 and TRBJ1-2, is DTGVSQNPRHKITKRGQNVTFRCDPISEHNRLYWYRQTLGQGPEFLTYFQNEAQLEKSRLLSDRFSAERPKGSFSTLEIQRTEQGDSAMYLCASSHTKYGYTFGSGTRLTVV.

This clone was picked up one time. The chain has TRBV7-8 and TRBJ2-7; the D gene is possibly TRBD1 (6 bases). Trimming took 4 bases from V and 2 from J, leaving 12 bases between them. This CDR3 region has 14 residues. The germline V gene encodes CDR1 SGHVS and CDR2 FQNEAQ. The CDR3 is CASSYRDTAYEQYF. The CDR3, as DNA: TGTGCCAGCAGCTACCGGGACACAGCCTACGAGCAGTACTTC.

The rearrangement joins TRBV7-9 to TRBJ1-6; D is unclear. The CDR3 consists of 11 residues. The V gene's germline CDR1 is SEHNR and CDR2 FQNEAQ (reference sequence). The V end was cut by 5 bases, the J end by 9 bases, with 5 bases between. CDR3 residues: CASSLSSPLHF. The CDR3 DNA is TGTGCCAGCAGCCTTAGTTCACCCCTCCACTTT.

The J gene is TRBJ1-2, the V gene TRBV5-5; TRBD1 matches at 11 bases. Trimming cost V 0 bases and J 7 bases; bases outside gene matches: 11. The CDR3 extends over 17 amino acids. Germline V CDR1 and CDR2: SGHKS, YYEKEE (reference sequence). CDR3 sequence reads: CASSLVVRTGGAFGYTF. DNA of the CDR3: TGTGCCAGCAGCTTGGTCGTGAGGACAGGGGGCGCGTTTGGCTACACCTTC.

The rearrangement joins TRBV11-2 to TRBJ2-1; D possibly corresponds to TRBD2 (5 bases). The V and J ends lost 6 bases and 10 bases respectively, with 16 bases between them. In germline, CDR1 is SGHAT, CDR2 FQNNGV. The CDR3 is made up of 13 amino acids. The CDR3 protein is CASRPLTSYEQFF. CDR3 DNA: TGTGCCAGCAGGCCACTCACTAGTTACGAGCAGTTCTTC.

The V call is TRBV2, the J call TRBJ2-5; 11 positions match TRBD2. CDR1 SNHLY and CDR2 FYNNEI come from the germline V gene. This CDR3 region has 15 residues. V lost 5 bases, J lost 4 bases, and 6 bases stayed unmatched. CDR3 sequence (DNA): TGTGCCAGCAGTATTAGCGGGGGGGCCGGAGAGACCCAGTACTTC. Translated: CASSISGGAGETQYF. The entire variable domain, with the rest obtained from reference TRBV2 and TRBJ2-5, is as follows: EPEVTQTPSHQVTQMGQEVILRCVPISNHLYFYWYRQILGQKVEFLVSFYNNEISEKSEIFDDQFSVERPDGSNFTLKIRSTKLEDSAMYFCASSISGGAGETQYFGPGTRLLVL.

This chain uses TRBV2 with TRBJ2-7; D perhaps matches TRBD1 (5 bases). This CDR3 is 13 amino acids long. In germline, CDR1 is SNHLY, CDR2 FYNNEI. The ends were cut back, 5 bases at V and 3 bases at J, with 11 bases in the middle. The CDR3 DNA sequence: TGTGCCAGCAGTACCACAGGTGGCTACGAGCAGTACTTC. Amino acid sequence: CASSTTGGYEQYF.

The genes are TRBV6-5 and TRBJ1-2, with 9 bases identical to TRBD1. Germline lookup yields CDR1 MNHEY and CDR2 SVGAGI. Trimming at V came to 4 bases and at J to 3 bases, leaving 3 bases not matched to a gene. The CDR3 consists of 14 residues. CDR3 sequence (DNA): TGTGCCAGCAGTTCCAGGACAGGGGACTATGGCTACACCTTC. Protein product: CASSSRTGDYGYTF.

The rearrangement uses TRBV12-3 or TRBV12-4 and TRBJ1-1, with 11 nucleotides matching TRBD1. This CDR3 comprises 13 residues. V lost 7 bases, J lost 9 bases, and 7 bases stayed unmatched. Here the CDR3 DNA reads TGTGCCAGCATCGGGACAGGGGGAAGAAAAGCTTTCTTT. Its protein is CASIGTGGRKAFF.

The V and J genes are TRBV7-3 and TRBJ2-2; D is possibly TRBD2 (7 bases). This CDR3 is 13 amino acids long. Trimming stripped 3 bases from V and 7 bases from J, with 9 bases between. CDR1 SGHTA and CDR2 FQGTGA come from the germline V gene. The CDR3 sequence: CASSFGGRGELFF. In DNA form, the CDR3 reads TGTGCCAGCAGCTTCGGGGGGCGCGGGGAGCTGTTTTTT.

V and J are TRBV7-9 and TRBJ1-2; a weak D match, TRBD1 (5 bases). Looked up from germline, CDR1 is SEHNR and CDR2 is FQNEAQ (reference sequence). V lost 1 base and J 8 bases, leaving 8 bases between the germline ends. The CDR3 has 12 amino acids. In DNA, the CDR3 is TGTGCCAGCAGCTTAGTTACAGGCGGCTACACCTTC. Translation: CASSLVTGGYTF.

V gene TRBV18 combines with J gene TRBJ1-2; 8 bases fit TRBD1. There are 14 residues in the CDR3. From germline, CDR1 is KGHSH and CDR2 LQKENI. The V gene end was trimmed by 5 bases and the J gene end by 6 bases; junction bases not matched to a gene: 8. For the CDR3, the DNA is TGTGCCAGCTCAACATCGACAGGGGAAAATGGCTACACCTTC. As protein: CASSTSTGENGYTF.

The genes are TRBV3-1 (or the pseudogene TRBV3-2) and TRBJ1-5; unclear D gene. The V end was cut by 0 bases, the J end by 4 bases, with 7 bases between. Germline CDR1 and CDR2: LGHDT and YNNKEL (reference sequence). The CDR3 sequence is 14 residues long. Here the CDR3 reads CASSQEFGNQPQHF. The CDR3 DNA sequence: TGTGCCAGCAGCCAAGAGTTCGGGAATCAGCCCCAGCATTTT.

The chain employs TRBV5-4 and TRBJ2-5; 12 nucleotides agree with TRBD1. CDR3 length equals 15 residues. Germline V CDR1 and CDR2: SGHNT, YYREEE (reference sequence). Trimming at V came to 3 bases and at J to 5 bases, leaving 5 bases not matched to a gene. The CDR3 loop reads CASSSRDRGQETQYF. CDR3 coding DNA: TGTGCCAGCAGCTCCCGGGACAGGGGGCAGGAGACCCAGTACTTC.

V and J are TRBV5-3 and TRBJ2-1, with TRBD2 matching over 8 bases. TRBV5-3 qualifies as an ORF whose function is uncertain. With V trimmed by 1 base and J by 7 bases, 16 bases remained unmatched. This CDR3 region has 18 residues. The CDR3 sequence is CARSLKVGWRGARNEQFF. CDR3 DNA sequence: TGTGCCAGAAGCTTGAAAGTTGGCTGGCGGGGGGCAAGGAATGAGCAGTTCTTC.